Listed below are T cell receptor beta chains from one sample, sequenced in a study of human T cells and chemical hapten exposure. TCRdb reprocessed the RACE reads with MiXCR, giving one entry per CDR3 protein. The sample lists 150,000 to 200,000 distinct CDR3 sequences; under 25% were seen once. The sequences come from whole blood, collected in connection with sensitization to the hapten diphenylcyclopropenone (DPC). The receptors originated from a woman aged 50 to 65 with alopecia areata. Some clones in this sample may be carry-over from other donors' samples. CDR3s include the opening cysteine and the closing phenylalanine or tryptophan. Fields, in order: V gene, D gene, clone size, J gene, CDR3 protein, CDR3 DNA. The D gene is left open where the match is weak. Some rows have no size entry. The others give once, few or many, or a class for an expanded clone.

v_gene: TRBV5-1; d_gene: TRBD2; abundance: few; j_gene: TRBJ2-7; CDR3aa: CASSLAASGPPGYEQYF; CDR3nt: TGCGCCAGCAGCTTGGCGGCTAGCGGACCTCCGGGTTACGAGCAGTACTTC
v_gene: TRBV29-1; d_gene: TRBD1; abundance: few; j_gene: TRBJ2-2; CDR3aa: CSGTGTGATGELFF; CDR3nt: TGCAGCGGGACCGGGACAGGGGCCACCGGGGAGCTGTTTTTT
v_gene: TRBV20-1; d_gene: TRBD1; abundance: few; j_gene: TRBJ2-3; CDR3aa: CSAYRGQPDTQYF; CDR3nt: TGCAGTGCTTACCGGGGACAGCCAGATACGCAGTATTTT
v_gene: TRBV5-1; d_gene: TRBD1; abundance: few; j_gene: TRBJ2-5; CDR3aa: CASSGQGYQETQYF; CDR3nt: TGCGCCAGCAGCGGACAGGGTTACCAAGAGACCCAGTACTTC
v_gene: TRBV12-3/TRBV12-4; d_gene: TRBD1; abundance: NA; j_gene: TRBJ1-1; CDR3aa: CASSTLTGTEAFF; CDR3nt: TGTGCCAGCAGTACTCTGACAGGGACTGAAGCTTTCTTT
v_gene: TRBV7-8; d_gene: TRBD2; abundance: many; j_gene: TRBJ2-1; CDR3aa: CASSLSSGNEQFF; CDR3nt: TGTGCCAGCAGCTTATCTAGCGGGAATGAGCAGTTCTTC
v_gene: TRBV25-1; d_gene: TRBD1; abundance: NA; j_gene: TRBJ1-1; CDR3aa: CASHGNAGGTEAFF; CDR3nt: TGTGCCAGCCATGGTAATGCAGGGGGAACTGAAGCTTTCTTT
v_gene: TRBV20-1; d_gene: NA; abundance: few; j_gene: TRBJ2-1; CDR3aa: CSVAALFNEQFF; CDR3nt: TGCAGTGTGGCGGCCCTTTTCAATGAGCAGTTCTTC
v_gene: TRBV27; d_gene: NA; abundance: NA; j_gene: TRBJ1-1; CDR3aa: CASSSGRRTEAFF; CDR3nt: TGTGCCAGCAGTTCCGGACGAAGGACTGAAGCTTTCTTT
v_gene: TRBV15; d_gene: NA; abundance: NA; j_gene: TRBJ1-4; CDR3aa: CATSRDREGSRFF; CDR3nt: TGTGCCACCAGCAGAGATCGGGAGGGGTCCAGGTTTTTT
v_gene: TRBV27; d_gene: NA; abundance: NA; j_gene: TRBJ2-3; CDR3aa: CASSGTDHYPYTQYF; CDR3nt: TGTGCCAGCAGCGGGACCGACCATTATCCATATACGCAGTATTTT
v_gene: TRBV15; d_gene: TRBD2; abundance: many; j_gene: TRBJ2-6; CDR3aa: CATSGTSGSGANVLTF; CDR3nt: TGTGCCACCAGCGGGACTAGCGGGAGTGGGGCCAACGTCCTGACTTTC
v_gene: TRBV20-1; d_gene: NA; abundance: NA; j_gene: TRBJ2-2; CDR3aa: CSARDSPVSGELFF; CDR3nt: TGCAGTGCTAGAGATTCGCCCGTCTCCGGGGAGCTGTTTTTT
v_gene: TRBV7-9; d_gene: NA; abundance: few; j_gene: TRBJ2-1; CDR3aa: CASSPSAALNEQFF; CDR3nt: TGTGCCAGCAGCCCGAGCGCGGCGCTTAATGAGCAGTTCTTC
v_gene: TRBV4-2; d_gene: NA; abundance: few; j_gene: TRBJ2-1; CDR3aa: CASSQDGRPAYNEQFF; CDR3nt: TGTGCCAGCAGCCAAGATGGTCGTCCGGCCTACAATGAGCAGTTCTTC
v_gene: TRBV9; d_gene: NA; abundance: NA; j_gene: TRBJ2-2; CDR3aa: CASSRDSKGELFF; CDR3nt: TGTGCCAGCAGCCGTGACAGTAAAGGGGAGCTGTTTTTT
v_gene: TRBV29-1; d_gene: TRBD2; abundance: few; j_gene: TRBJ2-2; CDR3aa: CSVAAGVRTGELFF; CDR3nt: TGCAGCGTTGCAGCGGGAGTCCGCACCGGGGAGCTGTTTTTT
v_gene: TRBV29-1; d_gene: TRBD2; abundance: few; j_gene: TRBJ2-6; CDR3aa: CSVSLSGGSGANVLTF; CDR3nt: TGCAGCGTTAGTCTTAGCGGGGGCTCTGGGGCCAACGTCCTGACTTTC
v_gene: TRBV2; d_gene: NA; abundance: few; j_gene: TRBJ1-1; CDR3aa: CASSLSTMNTEAFF; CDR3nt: TGTGCCAGCAGCCTCTCGACGATGAACACTGAAGCTTTCTTT
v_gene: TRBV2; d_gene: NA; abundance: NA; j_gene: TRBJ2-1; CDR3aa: CASSYHNEQFF; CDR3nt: TGTGCCAGCAGCTATCATAATGAGCAGTTCTTC
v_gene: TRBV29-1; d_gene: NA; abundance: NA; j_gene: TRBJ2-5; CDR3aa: CSVDRDRTGGETQYF; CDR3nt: TGCAGCGTCGACAGGGACCGGACCGGAGGGGAGACCCAGTACTTC
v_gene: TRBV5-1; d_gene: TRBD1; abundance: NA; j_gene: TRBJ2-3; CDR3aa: CASSSPGQSTDTQYF; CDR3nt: TGCGCCAGCAGTTCACCGGGACAGAGCACAGATACGCAGTATTTT
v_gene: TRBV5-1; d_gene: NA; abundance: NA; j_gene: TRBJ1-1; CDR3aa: CASSFDLNTEAFF; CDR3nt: TGCGCCAGCAGCTTCGATTTAAACACTGAAGCTTTCTTT
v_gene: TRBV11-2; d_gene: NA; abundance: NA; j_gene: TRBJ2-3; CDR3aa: CASSMTTDTQYF; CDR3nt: TGTGCCAGCAGCATGACCACAGATACGCAGTATTTT
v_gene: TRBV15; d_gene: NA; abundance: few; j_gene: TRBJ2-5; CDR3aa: CATSREGQAQETQYF; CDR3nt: TGTGCCACCAGCAGAGAAGGACAAGCCCAAGAGACCCAGTACTTC
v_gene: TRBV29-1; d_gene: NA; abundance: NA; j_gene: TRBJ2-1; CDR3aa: CSVELGWQFF; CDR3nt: TGCAGCGTTGAGCTCGGGTGGCAGTTCTTC
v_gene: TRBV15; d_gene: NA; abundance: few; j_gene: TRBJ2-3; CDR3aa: CATSRATGGADTQYF; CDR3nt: TGTGCCACCAGCAGAGCTACAGGAGGGGCAGATACGCAGTATTTT
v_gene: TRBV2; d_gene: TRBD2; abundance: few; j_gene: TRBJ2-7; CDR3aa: CASRARTSGEYSYEQYF; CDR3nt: TGTGCCAGCAGGGCACGGACTAGCGGGGAATACTCCTACGAGCAGTACTTC
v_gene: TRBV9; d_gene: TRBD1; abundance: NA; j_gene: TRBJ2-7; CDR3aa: CASSETTGQGRGEQYF; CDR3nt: TGTGCCAGCAGCGAGACGACGGGACAGGGTAGAGGAGAGCAGTACTTC
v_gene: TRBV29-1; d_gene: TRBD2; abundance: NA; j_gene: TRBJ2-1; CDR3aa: CSVAGLAGVGEQFF; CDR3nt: TGCAGCGTTGCTGGACTAGCGGGAGTTGGAGAGCAGTTCTTC
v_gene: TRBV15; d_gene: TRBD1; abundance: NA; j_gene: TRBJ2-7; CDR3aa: CATSRGGQTDYEQYF; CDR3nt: TGTGCCACCAGCAGAGGGGGACAGACCGATTACGAGCAGTACTTC
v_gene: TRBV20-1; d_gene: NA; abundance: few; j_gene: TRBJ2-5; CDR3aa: CSARSGQETQYF; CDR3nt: TGCAGTGCTAGAAGTGGTCAAGAGACCCAGTACTTC
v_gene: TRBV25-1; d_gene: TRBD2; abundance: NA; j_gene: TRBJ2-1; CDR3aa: CASYDSGGPDNEQFF; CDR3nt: TGTGCCAGCTATGACTCGGGAGGGCCAGACAATGAGCAGTTCTTC
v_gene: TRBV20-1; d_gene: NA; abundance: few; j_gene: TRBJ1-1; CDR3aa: CSAIHGGSEAFF; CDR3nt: TGCAGTGCTATACACGGGGGATCTGAAGCTTTCTTT
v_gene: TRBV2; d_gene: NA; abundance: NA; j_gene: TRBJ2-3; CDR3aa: CASGGETSTDTQYF; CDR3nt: TGTGCCAGCGGAGGGGAAACTAGCACAGATACGCAGTATTTT
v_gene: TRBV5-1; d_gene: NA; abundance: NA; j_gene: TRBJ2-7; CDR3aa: CASSLAPGDGLYEQYF; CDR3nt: TGCGCCAGCAGCTTGGCCCCGGGGGACGGACTCTACGAGCAGTACTTC
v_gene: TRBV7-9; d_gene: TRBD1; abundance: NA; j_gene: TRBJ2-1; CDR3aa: CASSSDRSSYNEQFF; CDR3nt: TGTGCCAGCAGCTCGGACAGGAGCTCCTACAATGAGCAGTTCTTC
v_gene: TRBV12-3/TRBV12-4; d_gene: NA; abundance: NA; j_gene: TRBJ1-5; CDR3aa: CASSFGKPQHF; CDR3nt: TGTGCCAGCAGTTTTGGCAAGCCCCAGCATTTT
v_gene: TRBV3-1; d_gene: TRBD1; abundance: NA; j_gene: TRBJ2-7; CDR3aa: CASSPTGDEQYF; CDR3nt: TGTGCCAGCAGCCCTACAGGGGACGAGCAGTACTTC
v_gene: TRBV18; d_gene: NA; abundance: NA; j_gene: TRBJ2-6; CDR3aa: CASSPSGGANVLTF; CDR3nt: TGTGCCAGCTCACCCTCTGGGGGGGCCAACGTCCTGACTTTC